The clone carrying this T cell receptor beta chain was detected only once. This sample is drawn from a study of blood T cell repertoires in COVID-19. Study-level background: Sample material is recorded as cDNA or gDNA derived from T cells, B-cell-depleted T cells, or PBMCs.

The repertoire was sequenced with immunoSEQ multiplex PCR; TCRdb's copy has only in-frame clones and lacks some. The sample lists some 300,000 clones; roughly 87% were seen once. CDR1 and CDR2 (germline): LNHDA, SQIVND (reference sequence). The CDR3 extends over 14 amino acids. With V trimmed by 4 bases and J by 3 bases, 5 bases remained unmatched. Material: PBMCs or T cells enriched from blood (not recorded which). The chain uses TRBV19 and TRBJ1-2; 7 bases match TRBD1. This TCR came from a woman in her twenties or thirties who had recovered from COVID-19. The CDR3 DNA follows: TGTGCCAGTAGTAGCGGGACAGCGTACTATGGCTACACCTTC. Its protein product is CASSSGTAYYGYTF.